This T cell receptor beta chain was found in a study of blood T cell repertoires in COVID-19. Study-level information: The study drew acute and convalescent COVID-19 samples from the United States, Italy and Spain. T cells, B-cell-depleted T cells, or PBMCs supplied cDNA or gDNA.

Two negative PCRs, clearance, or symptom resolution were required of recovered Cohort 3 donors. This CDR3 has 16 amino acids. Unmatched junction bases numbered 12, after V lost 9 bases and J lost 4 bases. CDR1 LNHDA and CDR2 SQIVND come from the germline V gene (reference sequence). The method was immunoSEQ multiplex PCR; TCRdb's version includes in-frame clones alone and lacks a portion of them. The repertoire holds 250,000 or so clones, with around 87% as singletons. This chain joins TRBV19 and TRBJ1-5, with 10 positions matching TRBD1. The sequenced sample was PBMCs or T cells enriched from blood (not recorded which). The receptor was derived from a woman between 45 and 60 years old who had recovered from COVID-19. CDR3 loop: CASRSGGQGINQPQHF. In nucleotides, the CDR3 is TGTGCCAGCCGATCGGGGGGACAGGGGATAAATCAGCCCCAGCATTTT. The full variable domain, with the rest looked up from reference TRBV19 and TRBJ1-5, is DGGITQSPKYLFRKEGQNVTLSCEQNLNHDAMYWYRQDPGQGLRLIYYSQIVNDFQKGDIAEGYSVSREKKESFPLTVTSAQKNPTAFYLCASRSGGQGINQPQHFGDGTRLSIL.